This entry features one T cell receptor (beta chain) sequence. Then a second PCR, running roughly 7 to 11 cycles, was carried out with a sample-barcoded 5' primer and a J-beta primer mix. Researchers report that a template-switch adaptor with 12 random nucleotides tagged each cDNA molecule. TCRdb re-called the 5' RACE reads with MiXCR, one entry per CDR3 protein. The repertoire holds hundreds of thousands of distinct CDR3 sequences, with around half as singletons. Germline CDR1 is MNHEY and CDR2 is SMNVEV (reference sequence). This CDR3 region has 16 residues. V lost 2 bases, J lost 6 bases, and 9 bases stayed unmatched. The data were taken from a study of blood T cells in healthy people across ages.

The TCR was taken from an elderly man in good health. J is TRBJ2-7 and V is TRBV27; 11 positions match TRBD2. Sequenced material: blood. CDR3: CASSLDPSGRYGEQYF. In DNA form, the CDR3 reads TGTGCCAGCAGTTTAGACCCTAGCGGGAGGTATGGCGAGCAGTACTTC.